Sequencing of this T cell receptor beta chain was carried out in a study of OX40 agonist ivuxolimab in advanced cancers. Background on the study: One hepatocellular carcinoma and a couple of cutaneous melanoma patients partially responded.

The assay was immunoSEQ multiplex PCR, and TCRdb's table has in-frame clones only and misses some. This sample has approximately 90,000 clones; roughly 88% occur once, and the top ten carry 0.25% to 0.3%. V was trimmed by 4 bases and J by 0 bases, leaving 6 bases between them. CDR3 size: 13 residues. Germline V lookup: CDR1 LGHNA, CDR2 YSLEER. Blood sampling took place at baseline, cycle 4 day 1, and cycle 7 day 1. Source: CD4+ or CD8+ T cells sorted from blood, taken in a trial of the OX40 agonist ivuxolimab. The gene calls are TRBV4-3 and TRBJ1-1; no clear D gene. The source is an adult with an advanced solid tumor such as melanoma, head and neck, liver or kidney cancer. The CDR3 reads CASSRALNTEAFF. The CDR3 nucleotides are TGCGCCAGCAGCCGCGCCCTGAACACTGAAGCTTTCTTT.